The clone carrying this T cell receptor beta chain was seen a handful of times. Its target is not known. The CDR3 totals 14 residues. Germline values: CDR1 SQVTM, CDR2 ANQGSEA. The ends lost 8 bases at V and 5 bases at J; junction bases unmatched: 6. The record originates from a study of identical twins. Study-wide results and caveats: A partial confounding effect on zero-insertion analyses could come from invariant MAIT and iNKT cells. There was more out-of-frame TCR alpha sharing in monozygotic twins than models estimated.

A single record per CDR3 protein comes from TCRdb applying MiXCR to the 5' RACE reads. This table holds some 570,000 distinct CDR3 sequences, 20% to 25% found once. This sample was shared with a second study, whose subject was yellow fever vaccine responses in identical twins.

The specimen sequenced was CD4+ T cells sorted from blood. The clonotype was recovered from a woman aged 18-29 years in good health. V usage is TRBV29-1 and J usage is TRBJ2-1; TRBD2 aligns across 13 bases. In nucleotides, the CDR3 is TGCAGCACACTAGCGGGAGGGCCGGACAATGAGCAGTTCTTC. It codes for CSTLAGGPDNEQFF.